This T cell receptor beta chain was found in a study of neurological immune-mediated disorders. General observations from the study: HTLV-1-associated myelopathy ranked highest for TCR clonal expansion and multiple sclerosis lowest, beneath healthy controls. No clinical or MRI feature was associated with the multiple sclerosis repertoire cluster.

This clonotype was observed a few times. Its antigen is as yet unknown. TCRdb itself ran the 5' RACE reads through MiXCR, one entry per CDR3 protein. The profile shows some 46,000 distinct CDR3 sequences, around 4.5% of them singletons. The sequenced material came from PBMCs. The receptor comes from a woman in her fifties or sixties with multiple sclerosis.

CDR3 coding DNA: TGCGCCAGCAGCCTGACAGACGTCCAAGAGACCCAGTACTTC. It is translated as CASSLTDVQETQYF. The chain joins TRBV4-1 to TRBJ2-5; D is perhaps TRBD1 (5 bases). Trimming took 4 bases from V and 1 from J, leaving 10 bases between them. This CDR3 contains 14 residues. Germline V gene data show CDR1 as MGHRA and CDR2 as YSYEKL.